Listed here are 27 T cell receptor beta chains from one sample, sequenced in a study of shared clonotypes between healthy human individuals. It was CD45RO-negative cells, positively selected for CCR7, that made up naive CD8 cells, with terminally differentiated effector memory CD45RA+ cells excluded. Using immunoSEQ multiplex PCR, the repertoire was profiled, and TCRdb retains in-frame clones only, with some absent. The table records about 2.1 million clones, 93% of them present only once. The specimen was naive CD8+ T cells from PBMCs. These receptors all stem from a man younger than 35 in good health. Some clones in this sample may be carry-over from other donors' samples.

The gene calls are TRBV7-9 and TRBJ1-2; D possibly corresponds to TRBD1 (6 bases). CDR3 length: 15 amino acids. Deletions cut 4 bases from V and 4 bases from J, with 16 bases between. Per germline, CDR1 SEHNR and CDR2 FQNEAQ (reference sequence). Here the CDR3 DNA reads TGTGCCAGCAGCTCCCCGCGGGGGCGACTCTATGGCTACACCTTC. This translates into CASSSPRGRLYGYTF. Variable domain in full (rest from reference TRBV7-9 and TRBJ1-2): DTGVSQNPRHKITKRGQNVTFRCDPISEHNRLYWYRQTLGQGPEFLTYFQNEAQLEKSRLLSDRFSAERPKGSFSTLEIQRTEQGDSAMYLCASSSPRGRLYGYTFGSGTRLTVV.

The genes are TRBV5-8 and TRBJ2-1; TRBD2 agrees at 16 bases. This CDR3 has 15 amino acids. Trimming took 3 bases from V and 9 from J; bases not matched to a gene: 3. Germline V CDR1 and CDR2: SGHTS, YDEGEE. The CDR3 sequence: CASSSGLAGGTEQFF. The CDR3, as DNA: TGTGCCAGCAGCTCGGGACTAGCGGGAGGGACTGAGCAGTTCTTC.

V is TRBV18 and J is TRBJ1-2; 9 bases are a match to TRBD1. V trimming: 3 bases; J trimming: 5 bases; junction bases outside the gene matches: 10. The CDR3 is 16 residues long. CDR1 is KGHSH, CDR2 LQKENI, per germline. The CDR3 DNA reads as TGTGCCAGCTCACCGGATGGGTCGGACAGGGGTTATGGCTACACCTTC. This translates into CASSPDGSDRGYGYTF.

The chain recombines TRBV6-1 with TRBJ1-2, with D possibly matching TRBD1 (6 bases). CDR3 size: 14 residues. V lost 3 bases and J 2 bases, leaving 10 bases between the germline ends. The germline CDR1 and CDR2 sequences are MNHNS and SASEGT. The CDR3 is CASSDLDSNYGYTF. The CDR3 region has the DNA TGTGCCAGCAGTGACCTGGACAGCAACTATGGCTACACCTTC.

The chain has TRBV6-5 and TRBJ1-1; D remains ambiguous. V lost 0 bases and J 3 bases, leaving 11 bases between the germline ends. The CDR3 spans 15 residues. Germline CDR1 MNHEY, CDR2 SVGAGI. CDR3 DNA: TGTGCCAGCAGTTACTCCAGTAGCGGATACACTGAAGCTTTCTTT. Amino acid sequence: CASSYSSSGYTEAFF.

This clone was recorded only once. Other DNA sequences in the same sample also yield this CDR3. J is TRBJ2-7 and V is TRBV5-1; tentative D call: TRBD1 (5 bases). The CDR3 is made up of 13 amino acids. The germline V and J ends were trimmed by 4 bases and 0 bases, with 8 bases remaining between them. Germline CDR1 and CDR2: SGHRS and YFSETQ. The CDR3 bases are TGCGCCAGCAGCCTGACAGACTCCTACGAGCAGTACTTC. Translating it yields CASSLTDSYEQYF.

The chain employs TRBV6-1 and TRBJ2-7; D perhaps matches TRBD2 (7 bases). The CDR3 contains 14 residues. In germline, CDR1 is MNHNS, CDR2 SASEGT. V lost 3 bases to trimming and J lost 3 bases, with 12 bases between them. The CDR3 nucleotides read TGTGCCAGCAGTGAGGGGGGGGCAGGCTACGAGCAGTACTTC. Translating it yields CASSEGGAGYEQYF.

As concerns this clone: The sample holds other DNA sequences that translate to the same CDR3. The chain recombines TRBV5-4 with TRBJ2-7; D is uncertain. The V end lost 0 bases, the J end lost 1 base, and 5 bases lay between the germline ends. The CDR3 contains 13 residues. CDR1 SGHNT and CDR2 YYREEE come from the germline V gene (reference sequence). The CDR3 DNA is TGTGCCAGCAGCTTGGTGGGGTCCTACGAGCAGTACTTC. It specifies CASSLVGSYEQYF.

This rearrangement joins TRBV15 to TRBJ2-2; D gene uncertain. Germline V lookup: CDR1 LNHNV, CDR2 YYDKDF (reference sequence). V was trimmed by 1 base and J by 1 base, leaving 7 bases between them. The CDR3 runs to 15 residues. Written as DNA, the CDR3 is TGTGCCACCAGCAGAGGACTGGGGAACACCGGGGAGCTGTTTTTT. This translates into CATSRGLGNTGELFF.

The gene calls are TRBV7-2 and TRBJ1-5; maybe TRBD1 (6 bases). With 1 base removed from V and 7 bases from J, the gap between germline ends came to 11 bases. The CDR3 loop spans 14 amino acids. From germline, CDR1 is SGHTA and CDR2 FQGNSA. CDR3 sequence: CASSLGGARQPQHF. The CDR3 bases are TGTGCCAGCAGCTTAGGGGGGGCTCGACAGCCCCAGCATTTT.

The chain combines TRBV28 with TRBJ2-1; TRBD2 aligns across 7 bases. Germline CDR1 is MDHEN and CDR2 is SYDVKM. V gave up 7 bases and J gave up 1 base; unmatched junction bases: 10. The CDR3 runs to 16 residues. CDR3 loop: CASTSPWRESYNEQFF. The CDR3 DNA sequence: TGTGCCAGCACCTCACCCTGGCGGGAGTCCTACAATGAGCAGTTCTTC. Complete variable domain (other parts from reference TRBV28 and TRBJ2-1): DVKVTQSSRYLVKRTGEKVFLECVQDMDHENMFWYRQDPGLGLRLIYFSYDVKMKEKGDIPEGYSVSREKKERFSLILESASTNQTSMYLCASTSPWRESYNEQFFGPGTRLTVL.

The chain is built from TRBV27 and TRBJ2-2; possibly TRBD2 for D (7 bases). This CDR3 region has 17 residues. Trimming removed 4 bases from V and 3 bases from J, with 18 bases in between. CDR1 is MNHEY, CDR2 SMNVEV, per germline (reference sequence). Written as DNA, the CDR3 is TGTGCCAGCAGTTATACTGAACAGGGAGGGGACACCGGGGAGCTGTTTTTT. Translation gives CASSYTEQGGDTGELFF.

This clone was counted only a few times. This chain joins TRBV7-3 and TRBJ1-1; D call uncertain. With 4 bases removed from V and 4 bases from J, the gap between germline ends came to 10 bases. This CDR3 is 13 amino acids long. Germline CDR1 and CDR2: SGHTA and FQGTGA. CDR3 sequence reads: CASSSGLPTEAFF. The CDR3 bases are TGTGCCAGCAGCTCCGGACTTCCCACTGAAGCTTTCTTT.

The V and J genes are TRBV28 and TRBJ2-7; no firm D call. Germline loops: CDR1 MDHEN, CDR2 SYDVKM. The CDR3 spans 13 residues. The V end lost 4 bases, the J end lost 13 bases, and 20 bases lay between the germline ends. CDR3 residues: CASSSVLSIYCYF. The CDR3 DNA follows: TGTGCCAGCAGTTCTGTCTTGAGCATATACTGCTACTTC.

This clone was recorded only once. The rearrangement links TRBV9 to TRBJ1-2; TRBD1 aligns across 7 bases. V lost 0 bases to trimming and J lost 4 bases; unmatched junction nucleotides: 15. CDR1 SGDLS and CDR2 YYNGEE come from the germline V gene. There are 18 residues in the CDR3. CDR3 protein: CASSVAPTTGKESYGYTF. The CDR3 DNA reads as TGTGCCAGCAGCGTAGCCCCGACGACAGGGAAGGAAAGCTATGGCTACACCTTC.

The V and J genes are TRBV15 and TRBJ1-4, with 8 bases that match TRBD1. CDR3 length: 16 amino acids. J was trimmed by 6 bases and V by 3 bases; bases with no gene match: 9. Germline CDR1 and CDR2: LNHNV and YYDKDF (reference sequence). CDR3 loop: CATSRPGQGFYEKLFF. The DNA of the CDR3 is TGTGCCACCAGCAGGCCAGGACAGGGTTTTTATGAAAAACTGTTTTTT.

The rearrangement uses TRBV9 and TRBJ1-1, with a tentative D call TRBD1 (6 bases). V lost 0 bases and J 1 base, leaving 16 bases between the germline ends. Germline-derived CDR1 and CDR2 are SGDLS and YYNGEE. This CDR3 comprises 17 residues. The CDR3 DNA reads as TGTGCCAGCAGCGTAGATGGGGGGCTGATTCCGAACACTGAAGCTTTCTTT. As protein: CASSVDGGLIPNTEAFF.

The V and J genes are TRBV15 and TRBJ2-7, with D possibly called TRBD1 or TRBD2 (5 bases each). Germline V gene data show CDR1 as LNHNV and CDR2 as YYDKDF (reference sequence). CDR3 size: 15 residues. Trimming took 4 bases from V and 0 from J, leaving 13 bases between them. CDR3 sequence reads: CATSNEFGTSYEQYF. The CDR3 DNA reads as TGTGCCACCAGCAACGAGTTCGGGACCTCCTACGAGCAGTACTTC. Drawing the rest from reference TRBV15 and TRBJ2-7, the complete variable domain is DAMVIQNPRYQVTQFGKPVTLSCSQTLNHNVMYWYQQKSSQAPKLLFHYYDKDFNNEADTPDNFQSRRPNTSFCFLDIRSPGLGDTAMYLCATSNEFGTSYEQYFGPGTRLTVT.

V is TRBV12-5 and J is TRBJ2-7, with 7 nucleotides matching TRBD1. The CDR3 spans 15 residues. V was pared by 1 base and J by 5 bases, with 8 bases of the junction left unmatched. Germline CDR1 LGHNT, CDR2 FRNRAP. The CDR3 spells CASGLGDRANNEQYF. The CDR3 bases are TGTGCTAGTGGTTTGGGCGACAGGGCTAACAACGAGCAGTACTTC. The whole variable domain, remainder taken from reference TRBV12-5 and TRBJ2-7, is DARVTQTPRHKVTEMGQEVTMRCQPILGHNTVFWYRQTMMQGLELLAYFRNRAPLDDSGMPKDRFSAEMPDATLATLKIQPSEPRDSAVYFCASGLGDRANNEQYFGPGTRLTVT.

This chain connects TRBV27 to TRBJ1-5; D possibly corresponds to TRBD1 (6 bases). V was cut by 4 bases and J by 6 bases, with 13 bases left in between. CDR1 is MNHEY, CDR2 SMNVEV, per germline (reference sequence). This CDR3 is 14 amino acids long. In DNA, the CDR3 is TGTGCCAGCAGTTCTGGGGGCCTGGGTCAGCCCCAGCATTTT. Translated: CASSSGGLGQPQHF.

The J gene is TRBJ1-1, the V gene TRBV5-1; a possible D gene is TRBD1 (6 bases). Germline CDR1 SGHRS, CDR2 YFSETQ. The CDR3 contains 15 residues. Trimming left V 4 bases short and J 2 bases short, with 15 bases between. The CDR3 bases are TGCGCCAGCAGCCAAACGCGGGGGCACAACACTGAAGCTTTCTTT. Translation gives CASSQTRGHNTEAFF.

V and J are TRBV7-9 and TRBJ1-1; 7 bases are shared with TRBD1. This CDR3 has 12 amino acids. The V gene's germline CDR1 is SEHNR and CDR2 FQNEAQ (reference sequence). V gave up 3 bases and J gave up 8 bases; unmatched junction bases: 3. The CDR3 DNA sequence: TGTGCCAGCAGCTTGGCGGACAGGGAAGCTTTCTTT. It specifies CASSLADREAFF. The full variable domain, rest sourced from reference TRBV7-9 and TRBJ1-1, is DTGVSQNPRHKITKRGQNVTFRCDPISEHNRLYWYRQTLGQGPEFLTYFQNEAQLEKSRLLSDRFSAERPKGSFSTLEIQRTEQGDSAMYLCASSLADREAFFGQGTRLTVV.

V and J are TRBV7-9 and TRBJ1-2; D gene ambiguous. V shed 5 bases and J shed 4 bases, with 17 bases lying between them. The CDR3 loop spans 15 amino acids. Germline CDR1 SEHNR, CDR2 FQNEAQ (reference sequence). The CDR3 sequence: CASSPYATPFYGYTF. In nucleotides, the CDR3 is TGTGCCAGCAGCCCATATGCGACACCTTTCTATGGCTACACCTTC.

This clone was recorded only once. J is TRBJ2-1 and V is TRBV11-2; 10 nucleotides match TRBD2. This CDR3 contains 15 residues. The V and J ends lost 3 bases and 7 bases, in that order; junction bases with no gene match: 6. Germline V gene data show CDR1 as SGHAT and CDR2 as FQNNGV. Here the CDR3 DNA reads TGTGCCAGCAGCTTGGAGCCTAGCGGGAGTAATGAGCAGTTCTTC. Translating it yields CASSLEPSGSNEQFF. The variable domain in full, with the rest retrieved from reference TRBV11-2 and TRBJ2-1, is EAGVAQSPRYKIIEKRQSVAFWCNPISGHATLYWYQQILGQGPKLLIQFQNNGVVDDSQLPKDRFSAERLKGVDSTLKIQPAKLEDSAVYLCASSLEPSGSNEQFFGPGTRLTVL.

The V gene is TRBV28, the J gene TRBJ2-1; the match to TRBD2 covers 10 bases. The germline V gene encodes CDR1 MDHEN and CDR2 SYDVKM. V lost 5 bases and J lost 9; bases outside the gene matches: 7. This CDR3 is built from 14 residues. The DNA for the CDR3 is TGTGCCAGCAGTCCGGGACTAGCGTCCCGTGAGCAGTTCTTC. Residues: CASSPGLASREQFF.

The chain is built from TRBV7-3 and TRBJ2-2; D possibly matches TRBD1 or TRBD2 (5 bases each). CDR1 and CDR2 from the germline V gene are SGHTA and FQGTGA. V was cut by 2 bases and J by 0 bases, with 13 bases left in between. The CDR3 is 17 residues long. CDR3 DNA sequence: TGTGCCAGCAGCTTAGCCCGGGGCTCAGCGAACACCGGGGAGCTGTTTTTT. It codes for CASSLARGSANTGELFF.

This clone has just a few counts. This chain joins TRBV7-9 and TRBJ2-7; 9 bases are a match to TRBD2. V was clipped by 0 bases and J by 2 bases; unmatched bases: 2. The length of the CDR3 is 15 residues. Germline values: CDR1 SEHNR, CDR2 FQNEAQ (reference sequence). Here the CDR3 reads CASSLAASGTYEQYF. As DNA, the CDR3 is TGTGCCAGCAGCTTAGCGGCTAGCGGGACCTACGAGCAGTACTTC.